A single sample gave rise to the 21 T cell receptor beta chains below, sequenced in a study of blood T cell repertoires in COVID-19 (TCRdb year 2020). The library was made by the immunoSEQ multiplex PCR assay. As stored in TCRdb, this immuneACCESS dataset retains in-frame rearrangements with V and J assigned. A fraction of the clones does not appear; measured against another copy, unresolved V genes explain less than half of the discrepancy, and the remainder lacks a known reason. Within this sample are roughly 200,000 clones, with 84% of them counted one time only. The ten largest clonotypes hold about 13% of the sample. Sequences were obtained from peripheral blood. The receptors here all came from a human donor in a cohort sampled during active COVID-19.

V and J are TRBV5-6 and TRBJ1-3; D remains unclear. Trimming shortened V by 0 bases and J by 2 bases, and 6 bases separated the two germline ends. From germline, CDR1 is SGHDT and CDR2 YYEEEE. This CDR3 region has 14 residues. This CDR3 is CASSLGGTGNTIYF. The CDR3 DNA follows: TGTGCCAGCAGCTTGGGAGGGACTGGAAACACCATATATTTT.

The V gene is TRBV10-3, the J gene TRBJ2-7, with a possible D match to TRBD2 (6 bases). The CDR3 has 14 residues. CDR1 is ENHRY, CDR2 SYGVKD, per germline. The germline V and J ends were trimmed by 0 bases and 3 bases, with 9 bases remaining between them. The CDR3 reads CAISESEGSYEQYF. The CDR3 DNA reads as TGTGCCATCAGTGAGTCGGAGGGGAGCTACGAGCAGTACTTC.

The chain links TRBV12-5 to TRBJ2-1; 7 nucleotides match TRBD2. Trimming removed 0 bases from V and 9 bases from J; junction bases left unmatched: 14. The germline CDR1 and CDR2 sequences are LGHNT and FRNRAP. The CDR3 loop spans 17 amino acids. As DNA, the CDR3 is TGTGCTAGTGGTTTGGTTGGGACTAAAACGGATTTGGGTGAGCAGTTCTTC. As protein: CASGLVGTKTDLGEQFF. Full variable domain (rest looked up from reference TRBV12-5 and TRBJ2-1): DARVTQTPRHKVTEMGQEVTMRCQPILGHNTVFWYRQTMMQGLELLAYFRNRAPLDDSGMPKDRFSAEMPDATLATLKIQPSEPRDSAVYFCASGLVGTKTDLGEQFFGPGTRLTVL.

The genes are TRBV13 and TRBJ1-1; D is unclear. V shed 4 bases and J shed 5 bases, with 14 bases lying between them. The CDR3 length is 14 residues. The germline V gene has CDR1 PRHDT and CDR2 FYEKMQ (reference sequence). The CDR3 DNA reads as TGTGCCAGCAGCTCCGCCCGGGTCTCAACTGAAGCTTTCTTT. Residues: CASSSARVSTEAFF.

The chain joins TRBV7-2 to TRBJ2-7, with 11 bases aligning to TRBD2. Germline V lookup: CDR1 SGHTA, CDR2 FQGNSA. The V and J ends lost 5 bases and 6 bases, in that order; junction bases with no gene match: 12. The CDR3 length is 16 residues. CDR3 residues: CASSPPSGGTSGEQYF. The CDR3 DNA is TGTGCCAGCAGCCCGCCTAGCGGGGGGACGTCTGGCGAGCAGTACTTC.

The rearrangement links TRBV13 to TRBJ1-3, with a possible D match to TRBD1 (5 bases). Trimming left V 6 bases short and J 4 bases short, with 13 bases between. From germline, CDR1 is PRHDT and CDR2 FYEKMQ (reference sequence). The CDR3 length is 14 residues. As DNA, the CDR3 is TGTGCCAGCAGGGGGGGTTCGCGAGGAAACACCATATATTTT. The encoded protein is CASRGGSRGNTIYF.

The rearrangement links TRBV5-1 to TRBJ2-3; 10 bases line up with TRBD1. The CDR3 sequence is 14 residues long. With 4 bases clipped from V and 9 bases from J, the junction kept 8 bases outside the gene matches. Germline loops: CDR1 SGHRS, CDR2 YFSETQ. As DNA, the CDR3 is TGCGCCAGCAGCGGAATCGGGACAGGGGACACGCAGTATTTT. Translating it yields CASSGIGTGDTQYF. The full variable domain, its missing parts supplied by reference TRBV5-1 and TRBJ2-3, is KAGVTQTPRYLIKTRGQQVTLSCSPISGHRSVSWYQQTPGQGLQFLFEYFSETQRNKGNFPGRFSGRQFSNSRSEMNVSTLELGDSALYLCASSGIGTGDTQYFGPGTRLTVL.

The chain is built from TRBV7-8 and TRBJ1-2; a possible D gene is TRBD1 (5 bases). Trimming removed 5 bases from V and 1 base from J, with 17 bases in between. Germline V gene data show CDR1 as SGHVS and CDR2 as FQNEAQ. This CDR3 has 16 residues. The CDR3 loop reads CASSRNWGENNYGYTF. The CDR3 DNA follows: TGTGCCAGCAGCCGTAATTGGGGGGAGAATAACTATGGCTACACCTTC.

V is TRBV28 and J is TRBJ1-4, with D tentatively TRBD1 (5 bases). Trimming removed 5 bases from V and 7 bases from J, with 20 bases in between. Germline-derived CDR1 and CDR2 are MDHEN and SYDVKM. The CDR3 spans 16 residues. The CDR3 DNA sequence: TGTGCCAGCAGTGGGGGTGGGAGGATTGCCAGTGAAAAACTGTTTTTT. Its protein is CASSGGGRIASEKLFF.

V usage is TRBV6-1 and J usage is TRBJ2-5; D ambiguous. CDR3 size: 14 residues. CDR1 MNHNS and CDR2 SASEGT come from the germline V gene. Trimming shortened V by 3 bases and J by 0 bases, and 8 bases separated the two germline ends. In DNA, the CDR3 is TGTGCCAGCAGTGAGGGCCCGTACCAAGAGACCCAGTACTTC. It encodes CASSEGPYQETQYF.

Comment on this clone: One end of the junction fails to match germline, which may point to a read error. V usage is TRBV7-7 and J usage is TRBJ2-5; a weak D match, TRBD2 (5 bases). Germline V CDR1 and CDR2: SSHAT, FNYEAQ (reference sequence). The CDR3 runs to 14 residues. The chain's CDR3 is CASSAAGVKETQYF. CDR3 nucleotides: TGTGCTAGCAGCGCCGCCGGGGTTAAAGAGACCCAGTACTTC.

This chain uses TRBV2 with TRBJ2-1, with unresolved D. Germline lookup yields CDR1 SNHLY and CDR2 FYNNEI. The CDR3 length is 15 residues. Trimming took off 3 bases at V and 5 bases at J, with 14 bases between the two ends. CDR3 sequence (DNA): TGTGCCAGCAGTGAGTATAGCTTTGTTAACAATGAGCAGTTCTTC. Its protein is CASSEYSFVNNEQFF.

The chain uses TRBV19 and TRBJ2-5; TRBD2 matches 7 bases. V gave up 1 base and J gave up 5 bases; unmatched junction bases: 1. The CDR3 covers 13 residues. The germline V gene encodes CDR1 LNHDA and CDR2 SQIVND (reference sequence). CDR3 bases: TGTGCCAGTAGTATAGGGGAGGGGGAGACCCAGTACTTC. Its protein product is CASSIGEGETQYF.

CDR3 sequence: CASRKTDRGEAFF. The CDR3 bases are TGTGCCAGCAGGAAGACGGACAGGGGTGAAGCTTTCTTT. The chain recombines TRBV27 with TRBJ1-1; TRBD1 aligns across 9 bases. V dropped 6 bases and J dropped 7; count of bases not matched to a gene: 6. CDR3 length: 13 amino acids. Looked up from germline, CDR1 is MNHEY and CDR2 is SMNVEV (reference sequence).

The rearrangement links TRBV4-2 to TRBJ2-1, with 10 bases that match TRBD1. The germline V gene encodes CDR1 LGHNA and CDR2 YNFKEQ. V was clipped by 4 bases and J by 0 bases; unmatched bases: 3. The CDR3 totals 16 residues. CDR3: CASSRDRGSSYNEQFF. The DNA for the CDR3 is TGTGCCAGCAGCCGGGACAGGGGAAGCTCCTACAATGAGCAGTTCTTC.

The chain is built from TRBV29-1 and TRBJ2-1; TRBD2 matches at 12 bases. Looked up from germline, CDR1 is SQVTM and CDR2 is ANQGSEA. This CDR3 comprises 15 residues. V lost 5 bases and J lost 0; bases outside the gene matches: 2. The CDR3 DNA follows: TGCAGCGTTCTGACTAGCGGGAGCTCCTACAATGAGCAGTTCTTC. This sequence encodes CSVLTSGSSYNEQFF.

This chain joins TRBV7-7 and TRBJ1-5; no definite D call. CDR1 is SSHAT and CDR2 is FNYEAQ in the germline V gene (reference sequence). CDR3 length: 13 residues. V was clipped by 2 bases and J by 4 bases, with 6 bases between them. CDR3 sequence (DNA): TGTGCCAGCAGCTTACGGGAAAATCAGCCCCAGCATTTT. Its protein is CASSLRENQPQHF.

V gene TRBV19 combines with J gene TRBJ1-1; weak D call: TRBD1 (5 bases). The CDR3 has 16 amino acids. The germline V gene has CDR1 LNHDA and CDR2 SQIVND (reference sequence). With 2 bases removed from V and 0 bases from J, the gap between germline ends came to 13 bases. CDR3 DNA sequence: TGTGCCAGTAGTATATACGGGGGAGGAGTGAACACTGAAGCTTTCTTT. The encoded protein is CASSIYGGGVNTEAFF.

CDR3 nucleotide sequence: TGTGCAAGTCGCTTGCCGGGACTAGCGGGTCGAATCAGCAATGAGCAGTTCTTC. Its protein is CASRLPGLAGRISNEQFF. The V gene is TRBV12-2, the J gene TRBJ2-1; the D segment call TRBD2 is taken from the table without a DNA check. TRBV12-2 is a known pseudogene. The CDR3 is 18 amino acids.

With respect to this clone: This sample includes further DNA sequences coding for the same CDR3. CDR3 region: CASSLGQGPYEQYF. The CDR3 DNA sequence: TGTGCCAGCAGTTTGGGACAGGGCCCCTACGAGCAGTACTTC. The gene calls are TRBV27 and TRBJ2-7, with 9 bases that match TRBD1. The germline CDR1 and CDR2 sequences are MNHEY and SMNVEV (reference sequence). V gave up 3 bases and J gave up 2 bases; unmatched junction bases: 2. The CDR3 spans 14 residues.

The chain carries TRBV7-2 and TRBJ2-7, with 12 bases identical to TRBD2. V lost 0 bases, J lost 6 bases, and 6 bases stayed unmatched. Germline V gene sequence: CDR1 SGHTA, CDR2 FQGNSA. The CDR3 length is 16 residues. The CDR3 sequence: CASSLANPGLAGEQYF. CDR3 nucleotide sequence: TGTGCCAGCAGCTTAGCAAACCCGGGACTAGCGGGCGAGCAGTACTTC.